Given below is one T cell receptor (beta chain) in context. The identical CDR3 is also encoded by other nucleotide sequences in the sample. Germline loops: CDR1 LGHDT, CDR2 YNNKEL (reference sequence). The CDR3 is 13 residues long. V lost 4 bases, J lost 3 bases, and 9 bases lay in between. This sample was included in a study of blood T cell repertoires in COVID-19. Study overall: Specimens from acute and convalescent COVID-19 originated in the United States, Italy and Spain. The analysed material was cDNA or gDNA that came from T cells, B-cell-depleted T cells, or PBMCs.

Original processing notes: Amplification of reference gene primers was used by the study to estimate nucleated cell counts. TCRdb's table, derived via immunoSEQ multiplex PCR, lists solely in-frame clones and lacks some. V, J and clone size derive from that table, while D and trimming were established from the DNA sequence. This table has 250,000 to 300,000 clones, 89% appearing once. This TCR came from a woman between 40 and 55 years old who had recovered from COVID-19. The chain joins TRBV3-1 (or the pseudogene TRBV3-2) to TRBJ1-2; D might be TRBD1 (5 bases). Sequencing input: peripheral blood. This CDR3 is CASSPDRYYGYTF. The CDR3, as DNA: TGTGCCAGCAGCCCCGACAGATACTATGGCTACACCTTC.